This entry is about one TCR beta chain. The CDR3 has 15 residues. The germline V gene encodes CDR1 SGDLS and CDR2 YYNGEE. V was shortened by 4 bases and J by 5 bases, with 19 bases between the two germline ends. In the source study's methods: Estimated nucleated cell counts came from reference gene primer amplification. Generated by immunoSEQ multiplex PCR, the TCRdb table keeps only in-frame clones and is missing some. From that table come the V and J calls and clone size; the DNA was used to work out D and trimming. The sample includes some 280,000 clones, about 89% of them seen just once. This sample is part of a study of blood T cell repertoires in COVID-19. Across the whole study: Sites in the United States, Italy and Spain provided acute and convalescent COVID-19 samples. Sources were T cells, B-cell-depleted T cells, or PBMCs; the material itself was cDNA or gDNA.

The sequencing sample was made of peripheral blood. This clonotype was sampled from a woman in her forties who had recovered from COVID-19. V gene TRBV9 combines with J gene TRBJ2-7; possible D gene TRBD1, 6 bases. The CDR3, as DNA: TGTGCCAGCAGCCCCACTACAGGGACCCTCGACGAGCAGTACTTC. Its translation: CASSPTTGTLDEQYF.